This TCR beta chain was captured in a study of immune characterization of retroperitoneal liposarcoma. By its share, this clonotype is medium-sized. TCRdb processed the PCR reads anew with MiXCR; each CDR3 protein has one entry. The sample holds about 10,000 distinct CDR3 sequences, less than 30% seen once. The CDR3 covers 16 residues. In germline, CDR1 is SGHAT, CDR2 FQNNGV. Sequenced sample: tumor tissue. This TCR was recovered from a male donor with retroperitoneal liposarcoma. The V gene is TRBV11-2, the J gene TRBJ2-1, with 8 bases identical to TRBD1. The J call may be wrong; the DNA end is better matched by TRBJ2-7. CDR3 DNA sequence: TGTGCCAGCAGCCCGTCCGGGACAGGAAGGGGGAATGAGCAGTACTTC. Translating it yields CASSPSGTGRGNEQYF.